These T cell receptor beta chains were read from a single sample in a study of CD8 T cells in Susac syndrome. TCRdb ran MiXCR on the immunoSEQ multiplex PCR reads and lists one entry per CDR3 protein. The sample lists roughly 180,000 distinct CDR3 sequences, about 93% occurring once. The source material was CD4+ T cells from PBMCs. Every receptor here comes from a human donor with multiple sclerosis. The CDR3 runs from the conserved cysteine through the conserved F or W. The D gene is left open where the match is weak. Size is stated for part of the rows, as once, few or many counts, or as a class when the clone is expanded.

TRBV6-6	-	-	TRBJ2-6	CASSTGFSGANVLTF	TGTGCCAGCAGTACAGGGTTCTCTGGGGCCAACGTCCTGACTTTC
TRBV6-6	-	-	TRBJ2-7	CASSYPEGLSSYEQYF	TGTGCCAGCAGTTACCCCGAAGGGTTAAGCTCCTACGAGCAGTACTTC
TRBV29-1	-	-	TRBJ1-1	CSVEKKTLNTEAFF	TGCAGCGTAGAAAAGAAGACATTGAACACTGAAGCTTTCTTT
TRBV29-1	-	-	TRBJ1-5	CSVAKGGNQPQHF	TGCAGCGTTGCCAAGGGGGGCAATCAGCCCCAGCATTTT
TRBV2	-	-	TRBJ2-2	CASAKQGAGELFF	TGTGCCAGCGCCAAACAGGGCGCCGGGGAGCTGTTTTTT
TRBV7-2	-	TRBD2	TRBJ2-3	CASSPTSGSRDTQYF	TGTGCCAGCAGCCCGACTAGCGGGAGTAGAGATACGCAGTATTTT
TRBV9	-	TRBD2	TRBJ2-7	CASSVEGGPREQYF	TGTGCCAGCAGCGTAGAGGGAGGGCCTCGCGAGCAGTACTTC
TRBV2	-	-	TRBJ1-2	CASSENGDGYTF	TGTGCCAGCAGCGAAAATGGAGATGGCTACACCTTC
TRBV20-1	-	TRBD2	TRBJ2-3	CSAINSGGAHTQYF	TGCAGTGCTATCAATAGCGGGGGGGCACATACGCAGTATTTT
TRBV6-6	-	TRBD2	TRBJ2-1	CASSPGLDNEQFF	TGTGCCAGCAGCCCCGGACTAGACAATGAGCAGTTCTTC
TRBV27	-	-	TRBJ2-3	CASSYFKGTGTDTQYF	TGTGCCAGCAGTTACTTTAAGGGCACAGGGACAGATACGCAGTATTTT
TRBV3-1	-	TRBD1	TRBJ1-6	CASSHGQGRSPLHF	TGTGCCAGCAGCCACGGACAGGGGAGATCACCCCTCCACTTT
TRBV7-6	-	TRBD1	TRBJ2-5	CASSLVTGGVFGETQYF	TGTGCCAGCAGCTTAGTTACAGGGGGTGTCTTTGGGGAGACCCAGTACTTC
TRBV11-1	-	TRBD1	TRBJ2-3	CASSLTGSTDTQYF	TGTGCCAGCAGTTTGACAGGGAGCACAGATACGCAGTATTTT
TRBV2	once	-	TRBJ2-2	CASTRLVNTGELFF	TGTGCCAGCACCCGACTTGTGAACACCGGGGAGCTGTTTTTT
TRBV7-6	few	-	TRBJ2-5	CASSLGGVQETQYF	TGTGCCAGCAGCTTAGGGGGGGTTCAAGAGACCCAGTACTTC
TRBV24-1	-	-	TRBJ1-5	CATSEPSVESQHF	TGTGCCACCAGTGAGCCATCAGTGGAGTCCCAGCATTTT
TRBV7-2	-	-	TRBJ1-1	CASSPGGRETEAFF	TGTGCCAGCAGCCCCGGGGGAAGAGAAACTGAAGCTTTCTTT
TRBV18	-	-	TRBJ2-7	CASSPQGTRYEQYF	TGTGCCAGCTCACCTCAGGGGACCCGCTACGAGCAGTACTTC
TRBV30	-	TRBD1	TRBJ1-1	CAWSGHRGRSGNTEAFF	TGTGCCTGGAGTGGACACAGGGGGCGCAGCGGGAACACTGAAGCTTTCTTT
TRBV10-3	-	TRBD2	TRBJ2-1	CAIRGTSTNEQFF	TGTGCCATCAGGGGGACTAGCACAAATGAGCAGTTCTTC
TRBV2	-	-	TRBJ2-2	CASSWNTGELFF	TGTGCCAGCAGTTGGAACACCGGGGAGCTGTTTTTT
TRBV6-5	-	-	TRBJ1-2	CASSYSVGFNYGYTF	TGTGCCAGCAGTTACTCGGTGGGATTTAACTATGGCTACACCTTC
TRBV3-1	-	TRBD2	TRBJ2-7	CASTGTSGSSEQYF	TGTGCCAGCACGGGGACTAGCGGGAGTAGCGAGCAGTACTTC
TRBV20-1	-	TRBD1	TRBJ1-1	CSVGGTGPEAFF	TGCAGTGTCGGGGGGACAGGACCTGAAGCTTTCTTT
TRBV6-2/TRBV6-3	-	-	TRBJ2-6	CASSSPGSLGANVLTF	TGTGCCAGCAGCTCCCCGGGGTCCCTGGGGGCCAACGTCCTGACTTTC
TRBV30	-	-	TRBJ1-1	CAWSVHLKAFF	TGTGCCTGGAGTGTACACCTGAAGGCTTTCTTT
TRBV6-6	-	TRBD2	TRBJ2-3	CASQTSGTDTQYF	TGTGCCAGCCAGACTAGCGGCACAGATACGCAGTATTTT
TRBV11-2	few	TRBD1	TRBJ2-5	CASSISGQGGRETQYF	TGTGCCAGCAGCATCTCCGGACAGGGAGGCAGGGAGACCCAGTACTTC
TRBV29-1	once	TRBD1	TRBJ2-3	CSVEFSDRVADTQYF	TGCAGCGTTGAATTCTCGGACAGGGTTGCAGATACGCAGTATTTT
TRBV4-1	-	-	TRBJ1-4	CASSQTQLAQGEPGSRHNEKLFF	TGCGCCAGCAGCCAAACCCAGCTCGCACAGGGAGAGCCGGGATCGAGACATAATGAAAAACTGTTTTTT
TRBV29-1	once	TRBD2	TRBJ2-5	CSTSVQTSVGQYF	TGCAGTACTAGCGTCCAGACCTCAGTGGGCCAGTACTTC
TRBV9	-	-	TRBJ1-6	CASSTKMSRNNSPLHF	TGTGCCAGCAGCACCAAGATGTCGAGAAATAATTCACCCCTCCACTTT
TRBV7-2	-	-	TRBJ1-5	CASSLVVGQPQHF	TGTGCCAGCAGCTTAGTTGTCGGTCAGCCCCAGCATTTT